Each of the 19 T cell receptor beta chains below was sequenced from the same sample in a study of shared clonotypes between healthy human individuals. The protocol was immunoSEQ multiplex PCR, while the TCRdb copy is restricted to in-frame clones and leaves out a portion. The repertoire consists of around 1.1 million clones, with roughly 77% occurring once and the leading ten covering about 0.94%. Sequencing input: memory CD4+ T cells from PBMCs. Subset denoted: CD45RA-negative fraction. The source is a man between 18 and 29 years old in good health. Some clones in this sample may be carry-over from other donors' samples.

CDR3 sequence (DNA): TGTGCCTGGAATCTGGGCGGGAGCGGGGAGACCCAGTACTTC. Protein sequence: CAWNLGGSGETQYF. This rearrangement joins TRBV30 to TRBJ2-5, with 7 positions matching TRBD2. With V trimmed by 4 bases and J by 5 bases, 10 bases remained unmatched. CDR3 size: 14 residues. Germline V gives CDR1 GTSNPN, CDR2 SVGIG (reference sequence). Variable domain in full (rest from reference TRBV30 and TRBJ2-5): SQTIHQWPATLVQPVGSPLSLECTVEGTSNPNLYWYRQAAGRGLQLLFYSVGIGQISSEVPQNLSASRPQDRQFILSSKKLLLSDSGFYLCAWNLGGSGETQYFGPGTRLLVL.

This clone was observed a handful of times. The chain is built from TRBV30 and TRBJ1-5; D gene ambiguous. The length of the CDR3 is 12 residues. Trimming removed 5 bases from V and 5 bases from J, with 10 bases in between. Germline CDR1 and CDR2: GTSNPN and SVGIG (reference sequence). The DNA of the CDR3 is TGTGCCTGGGATGGAGGGTATCAGCCCCAGCATTTT. Its protein product is CAWDGGYQPQHF.

Comments on this clone: Given a much more abundant clone one base away, this may be a read error. Other DNA sequences in the sample encode the same CDR3. The V call is TRBV10-3, the J call TRBJ1-1; D unresolved. CDR1 is ENHRY and CDR2 is SYGVKD in the germline V gene. V was pared by 6 bases and J by 1 base, with 9 bases between. The length of the CDR3 is 13 residues. The CDR3 nucleotides are TGTGCCATCAGCGAGACGCAGAACACTGAAGCTTTCTTT. It yields the protein CAISETQNTEAFF.

The chain joins TRBV5-1 to TRBJ2-5; D might be TRBD1 (5 bases). Germline V gene data show CDR1 as SGHRS and CDR2 as YFSETQ. V dropped 4 bases and J dropped 1 base, with 11 bases sitting between them. The CDR3 runs to 14 residues. This chain's CDR3 is CASSEQAPQETQYF. CDR3 sequence (DNA): TGCGCCAGCAGCGAACAGGCTCCCCAAGAGACCCAGTACTTC.

The chain links TRBV25-1 to TRBJ1-2; possibly TRBD1 for D (6 bases). CDR3 length: 15 residues. The V and J ends lost 3 bases and 8 bases respectively, with 19 bases between them. The germline V gene encodes CDR1 MGHDK and CDR2 SYGVNS. As DNA, the CDR3 is TGTGCCAGCAGTGATTCAGCACAGGGCTCCGGCGGCTACACCTTC. Encoded protein: CASSDSAQGSGGYTF.

The chain has TRBV28 and TRBJ2-5; TRBD2 aligns across 9 bases. V shed 4 bases and J 6 bases; nucleotides not matched to a gene: 6. Germline lookup yields CDR1 MDHEN and CDR2 SYDVKM. This CDR3 has 14 amino acids. In nucleotides, the CDR3 is TGTGCCAGCAGTTCTAGCGGGGTTCTGAAGACCCAGTACTTC. Protein: CASSSSGVLKTQYF.

The chain has TRBV27 and TRBJ2-7; 13 positions agree with TRBD2. Germline-derived CDR1 and CDR2 are MNHEY and SMNVEV (reference sequence). The CDR3 loop spans 15 amino acids. V lost 4 bases, J lost 3 bases, and 3 bases stayed unmatched. In DNA, the CDR3 is TGTGCCAGCAGTTACGGACTAGCGGGAGACTACGAGCAGTACTTC. This codes for CASSYGLAGDYEQYF.

The V gene is TRBV6-6, the J gene TRBJ1-2; no reliable D call. Germline V gene sequence: CDR1 MNHNY, CDR2 SVGAGI (reference sequence). V lost 6 bases and J 8 bases, leaving 19 bases between the germline ends. The CDR3 length is 14 residues. This CDR3 reads CASSSVRVPVGYTF. CDR3 DNA: TGTGCCAGCAGCAGCGTAAGGGTGCCGGTGGGCTACACCTTC.

Comments on this clone: The same CDR3 arises from other DNA sequences in this sample as well. The chain combines TRBV9 with TRBJ2-2; no reliable D call. Germline V CDR1 and CDR2: SGDLS, YYNGEE. V lost 0 bases and J lost 5, with 11 bases in between. The CDR3 sequence is 15 residues long. The CDR3 DNA reads as TGTGCCAGCAGCGTAGGGGCAGCCGGGACCGGGGAGCTGTTTTTT. Amino acid sequence: CASSVGAAGTGELFF.

V and J are TRBV5-4 and TRBJ1-3; a weak D match, TRBD1 (6 bases). Between the trimmed V and J ends, which lost 0 bases and 8 bases, there was a span of 9 bases. There are 13 residues in the CDR3. Germline V gives CDR1 SGHNT, CDR2 YYREEE (reference sequence). Written as DNA, the CDR3 is TGTGCCAGCAGCTTGGACAGGGCATACACCATATATTTT. Protein: CASSLDRAYTIYF.

There are a few counts of this clone. V is TRBV2 and J is TRBJ2-7, with TRBD1 matching over 9 bases. V shed 10 bases and J 4 bases; nucleotides not matched to a gene: 5. CDR1 is SNHLY, CDR2 FYNNEI, per germline. The CDR3 loop spans 12 amino acids. The CDR3 DNA follows: TGTGCCACTCGGACAGGGGAGTACGAGCAGTACTTC. It translates to CATRTGEYEQYF.

This chain uses TRBV28 with TRBJ1-2, with 8 bases aligning to TRBD1. CDR3 length equals 14 residues. V lost 6 bases and J lost 7; bases outside the gene matches: 10. CDR1 MDHEN and CDR2 SYDVKM come from the germline V gene. This CDR3 reads CASSTPGGASGYTF. CDR3 nucleotide sequence: TGTGCCAGCAGCACACCAGGGGGCGCGTCTGGCTACACCTTC.

This chain uses TRBV10-3 with TRBJ2-7, with 8 bases matching TRBD2. The germline V gene encodes CDR1 ENHRY and CDR2 SYGVKD. After removal of 10 bases from V and 2 bases from J, the junction contained 7 bases not matched to a gene. CDR3 size: 13 residues. The CDR3 coding sequence is TGTGCCACCGGGGGGGGTCTTGCCTACGAGCAGTACTTC. Encoded protein: CATGGGLAYEQYF.

This clone showed up just once. The chain has TRBV9 and TRBJ2-7; 9 bases are shared with TRBD1. The germline CDR1 and CDR2 sequences are SGDLS and YYNGEE. The CDR3 loop spans 15 amino acids. V dropped 4 bases and J dropped 6; count of bases not matched to a gene: 11. CDR3 coding DNA: TGTGCCAGCAGCAGGAGCGGACAGGGGTGGGCCGAGCAGTACTTC. It yields the protein CASSRSGQGWAEQYF.

V gene TRBV6-5 combines with J gene TRBJ1-4; 7 bases are a match to TRBD1. V gave up 6 bases and J gave up 4 bases; unmatched junction bases: 8. Germline loops: CDR1 MNHEY, CDR2 SVGAGI. The CDR3 loop spans 15 amino acids. The DNA of the CDR3 is TGTGCCAGCAGCCCAGACAGGGCCCATAATGAAAAACTGTTTTTT. This translates into CASSPDRAHNEKLFF.

The chain joins TRBV5-6 to TRBJ2-5, with D maybe TRBD2 (5 bases). Germline CDR1 and CDR2: SGHDT and YYEEEE. This CDR3 spans 14 amino acids. V was cut by 0 bases and J by 6 bases, with 12 bases left in between. The CDR3 loop reads CASSLAGSAQTQYF. The CDR3 bases are TGTGCCAGCAGCTTGGCGGGGTCCGCCCAGACCCAGTACTTC.

This clone has just one count. V and J are TRBV6-1 and TRBJ2-7; possibly TRBD1 for D (6 bases). Germline-derived CDR1 and CDR2 are MNHNS and SASEGT. There are 15 residues in the CDR3. V lost 2 bases to trimming and J lost 3 bases, with 14 bases between them. The CDR3 is CASSEYAGDIYEQYF. The DNA of the CDR3 is TGTGCCAGCAGTGAATATGCAGGGGACATCTACGAGCAGTACTTC.

The V call is TRBV28, the J call TRBJ1-5; D perhaps matches TRBD1 (5 bases). V was shortened by 7 bases and J by 0 bases, with 13 bases between the two germline ends. CDR1 is MDHEN and CDR2 is SYDVKM in the germline V gene. The CDR3 runs 15 residues. CDR3 DNA sequence: TGTGCCAGCACCCTCAGGGTATATAGCAATCAGCCCCAGCATTTT. Encoded protein: CASTLRVYSNQPQHF.

The chain combines TRBV5-1 with TRBJ2-7; the D gene could be TRBD1 or TRBD2 (7 bases each). The germline gives CDR1 SGHRS, CDR2 YFSETQ. The CDR3 length is 16 residues. V lost 3 bases and J 2 bases, leaving 18 bases between the germline ends. CDR3: CASSSGGGGATYEQYF. CDR3 sequence (DNA): TGCGCCAGCAGCTCCGGGGGAGGGGGCGCGACCTACGAGCAGTACTTC.